A single sample is the source of the 22 T cell receptor beta chains below, sequenced in a study of neurological immune-mediated disorders. TCRdb independently ran MiXCR on the 5' RACE reads; one entry per CDR3 protein. The sample lists about 95,000 distinct CDR3 sequences; 3.5% were seen once. Sequenced material: PBMCs. The receptors derive from a woman aged 18 to 35 with multiple sclerosis.

There are many counts of this clonotype. The V gene is TRBV3-1, the J gene TRBJ1-2; D remains ambiguous. The CDR3 is 16 residues long. Germline V gene sequence: CDR1 LGHDT, CDR2 YNNKEL (reference sequence). V was shortened by 0 bases and J by 3 bases, with 14 bases between the two germline ends. For the CDR3, the DNA is TGTGCCAGCAGCCAAGAAATTCGAGGTTGGGACTATGGCTACACCTTC. Translating gives CASSQEIRGWDYGYTF.

Concerning this clonotype: This may stem from a read error, because a much larger clone lies one nucleotide away. The V gene is TRBV12-3 or TRBV12-4, the J gene TRBJ1-1, with D unclear. There are 14 residues in the CDR3. Trimming removed 7 bases at V and 0 bases at J, with 12 bases between. CDR3 DNA sequence: TGTGCCAGCAAGCTGGGAACCATGAACACTGAAGCTTTCTTT. This encodes CASKLGTMNTEAFF.

This clonotype was counted at least ten times. This chain connects TRBV11-2 to TRBJ2-3, with 8 bases identical to TRBD2. Trimming at V came to 1 base and at J to 6 bases, leaving 6 bases not matched to a gene. In germline, CDR1 is SGHAT, CDR2 FQNNGV. The CDR3 is made up of 15 amino acids. For the CDR3, the DNA is TGTGCCAGCAGCTTAGGGAGCGGGAGTACGGATACGCAGTATTTT. Translation: CASSLGSGSTDTQYF.

Only a few counts were recorded for this clonotype. V is TRBV7-9 and J is TRBJ1-4, with 7 nucleotides matching TRBD1. Germline CDR1 reads SEHNR; CDR2 reads FQNEAQ (reference sequence). The CDR3 loop spans 14 amino acids. J lost 8 bases, V lost 1 base, and 4 bases had no gene match. DNA for the CDR3: TGTGCCAGCAGCTTAGTGGAACAGGGGGAAAAACTGTTTTTT. Amino acid sequence: CASSLVEQGEKLFF.

This clonotype has a count of ten or more. This chain connects TRBV7-2 to TRBJ1-1; no clear D. The CDR3 extends over 12 amino acids. V lost 2 bases and J lost 7, with 8 bases in between. CDR1 and CDR2 (germline): SGHTA, FQGNSA. The CDR3 sequence is CASSLFGSEAFF. In DNA, the CDR3 is TGTGCCAGCAGCTTATTTGGTAGTGAAGCTTTCTTT.

There are a few counts of this clonotype. This chain joins TRBV12-3 or TRBV12-4 and TRBJ1-1; no firm D call. The CDR3 is 12 amino acids. The V end was cut by 6 bases, the J end by 1 base, with 6 bases between. The CDR3 loop reads CASRDGNTEAFF. Written as DNA, the CDR3 is TGTGCCAGCAGGGACGGGAACACTGAAGCTTTCTTT.

This clonotype was counted many times. The rearrangement uses TRBV7-9 and TRBJ1-2, with 8 bases that match TRBD1. The ends lost 5 bases at V and 0 bases at J; junction bases unmatched: 5. The length of the CDR3 is 15 residues. Germline lookup yields CDR1 SEHNR and CDR2 FQNEAQ (reference sequence). CDR3 residues: CASSTGTGANYGYTF. In DNA, the CDR3 is TGTGCCAGCAGCACCGGGACAGGAGCTAACTATGGCTACACCTTC.

This clonotype was recorded at least ten times. The chain has TRBV27 and TRBJ2-1; 9 nucleotides line up with TRBD1. The V gene's germline CDR1 is MNHEY and CDR2 SMNVEV (reference sequence). CDR3 size: 15 residues. Losses at the gene ends were 5 bases for V and 1 base for J; bases not matched to a gene: 3. The CDR3 here is CASSKTGGSYNEQFF. In DNA, the CDR3 is TGTGCCAGCAGTAAGACAGGGGGGTCCTACAATGAGCAGTTCTTC.

Many counts were recorded for this clonotype. The rearrangement uses TRBV5-1 and TRBJ2-7; 9 nucleotides align to TRBD2. The CDR3 sequence is 14 residues long. Germline-derived CDR1 and CDR2 are SGHRS and YFSETQ. The ends lost 2 bases at V and 1 base at J; junction bases unmatched: 1. CDR3 loop: CASSFTSGSYEQYF. The CDR3 DNA sequence: TGCGCCAGCAGCTTTACTAGCGGGTCCTACGAGCAGTACTTC.

Many counts were recorded for this clonotype. The rearrangement uses TRBV6-5 and TRBJ1-4; no clear D gene. Per germline, CDR1 MNHEY and CDR2 SVGAGI. Trimming took 5 bases from V and 4 from J, leaving 14 bases between them. The CDR3 has 15 residues. CDR3 region: CASSLSGRSNEKLFF. CDR3 sequence (DNA): TGTGCCAGCAGTCTTAGCGGGAGGAGTAATGAAAAACTGTTTTTT.

This clonotype occurred many times. The CDR3 region is CSASKARGADMNTEAFF. As DNA, the CDR3 is TGCAGTGCTAGTAAGGCCCGGGGGGCAGACATGAACACTGAAGCTTTCTTT. The chain joins TRBV20-1 to TRBJ1-1, with D possibly being TRBD1 (6 bases). The CDR3 contains 17 residues. Between the trimmed V and J ends, which lost 3 bases and 0 bases, there was a span of 20 bases. Germline V CDR1 and CDR2: DFQATT, SNEGSKA (reference sequence).

This clonotype was detected only a few times. The genes are TRBV12-3 or TRBV12-4 and TRBJ2-1; TRBD2 agrees at 7 bases. The trim removed 3 bases at V and 0 bases at J, leaving 5 bases unmatched. This CDR3 contains 16 residues. CDR3 residues: CASSFRGLSSYNEQFF. In nucleotides, the CDR3 is TGTGCCAGCAGTTTCCGGGGACTAAGCTCCTACAATGAGCAGTTCTTC.

This clonotype was found many times. This chain's CDR3 is CSASARVGQPQHF. The CDR3 DNA reads TGCAGTGCTAGTGCCAGGGTAGGCCAGCCCCAGCATTTT. The chain couples TRBV20-1 to TRBJ1-5, with D perhaps TRBD1 (5 bases). This CDR3 has 13 residues. Germline CDR1 reads DFQATT; CDR2 reads SNEGSKA (reference sequence). Trimming pared 3 bases from V and 7 bases from J, leaving 13 bases between.

This clonotype was picked up many times. The chain employs TRBV5-5 and TRBJ2-5, with 7 bases matching TRBD1. The CDR3 has 16 residues. After removal of 6 bases from V and 5 bases from J, the junction contained 16 bases not matched to a gene. Germline V gene data show CDR1 as SGHKS and CDR2 as YYEKEE (reference sequence). The CDR3 region is CASIEDLGQPPETQYF. CDR3 DNA: TGTGCCAGCATCGAAGACCTGGGACAGCCTCCGGAGACCCAGTACTTC.

This clonotype was found many times. The chain uses TRBV14 and TRBJ2-1; D call uncertain. Trimming took off 3 bases at V and 3 bases at J, with 12 bases between the two ends. The V gene's germline CDR1 is SGHDN and CDR2 FVKESK. The CDR3 is 15 amino acids. The CDR3 DNA reads TGTGCCAGCAGCCACGCACTGGGCGTCTACAATGAGCAGTTCTTC. Residues: CASSHALGVYNEQFF.

Remarks on this clonotype: A much larger clone is a single base away; this may be a read error. The gene calls are TRBV20-1 and TRBJ2-3; either TRBD1 or TRBD2 may supply D (6 bases each). CDR1 DFQATT and CDR2 SNEGSKA come from the germline V gene (reference sequence). The CDR3 is 13 residues long. The CDR3 sequence: CRASNGGSDTQYF. Written as DNA, the CDR3 is TGCAGGGCTAGCAACGGGGGCTCAGATACGCAGTATTTT.

This clonotype appeared many times. This chain links TRBV20-1 with TRBJ2-3, with 12 bases matching TRBD2. V was clipped by 3 bases and J by 4 bases; unmatched bases: 5. Looked up from germline, CDR1 is DFQATT and CDR2 is SNEGSKA (reference sequence). This CDR3 has 15 amino acids. For the CDR3, the DNA is TGCAGTGCTAGTCTAGCGGGGGGGTTAGCAGATACGCAGTATTTT. Its translation: CSASLAGGLADTQYF.

This chain links TRBV6-5 with TRBJ1-1; 9 bases are shared with TRBD1. Unmatched junction bases numbered 12, after V lost 3 bases and J lost 4 bases. The length of the CDR3 is 17 residues. From germline, CDR1 is MNHEY and CDR2 SVGAGI. CDR3 coding DNA: TGTGCCAGCAGTTATATAACCGGGACAGGGTTTCCCACTGAAGCTTTCTTT. Translation gives CASSYITGTGFPTEAFF.

This clonotype was seen repeatedly, ten times or more. DNA for the CDR3: TGTGCCAGCAGCCCGGGACTGGCCCAGAAAGGGGAGCAGTACTTC. It codes for CASSPGLAQKGEQYF. This sequence joins TRBV7-2 and TRBJ2-7; weak D call: TRBD2 (6 bases). Germline V gene sequence: CDR1 SGHTA, CDR2 FQGNSA. The CDR3 extends over 15 amino acids. V dropped 5 bases and J dropped 7 bases, with 21 bases sitting between them.

In this sample, this clonotype turned up many times. The chain links TRBV19 to TRBJ2-7, with D perhaps matching TRBD1 (6 bases). Germline assignment: CDR1 LNHDA and CDR2 SQIVND (reference sequence). CDR3 length: 14 residues. The V end was cut by 4 bases, the J end by 7 bases, with 17 bases between. The CDR3 region is CASSRTGNPREQYF. As DNA, the CDR3 is TGTGCCAGTAGTAGAACAGGGAACCCTCGGGAGCAGTACTTC.

Many counts were recorded for this clonotype. V gene TRBV14 combines with J gene TRBJ2-5; 8 bases are shared with TRBD1. Germline V lookup: CDR1 SGHDN, CDR2 FVKESK. V lost 6 bases and J lost 7; bases outside the gene matches: 7. The CDR3 length is 13 residues. The CDR3 is CASSYDRGGTQYF. CDR3 sequence (DNA): TGTGCCAGCAGTTATGACAGGGGAGGGACCCAGTACTTC.

This clonotype was detected many times. The V and J genes are TRBV7-2 and TRBJ2-1, with D possibly being TRBD2 (7 bases). Looked up from germline, CDR1 is SGHTA and CDR2 is FQGNSA. V was cut by 4 bases and J by 4 bases, with 11 bases left in between. The CDR3 loop spans 14 amino acids. The CDR3 region is CASSYGGTYNEQFF. DNA of the CDR3: TGTGCCAGCAGCTACGGGGGGACATACAATGAGCAGTTCTTC. The variable domain in full, completed from reference TRBV7-2 and TRBJ2-1, reads GAGVSQSPSNKVTEKGKDVELRCDPISGHTALYWYRQSLGQGLEFLIYFQGNSAPDKSGLPSDRFSAERTGGSVSTLTIQRTQQEDSAVYLCASSYGGTYNEQFFGPGTRLTVL.